Listed below are T cell receptor beta chains from one sample, sequenced in a study of control samples from healthy donors and cancer patients. The table came from immunoSEQ multiplex PCR; TCRdb's copy has only in-frame clones and leaves some out. The sample holds about 150,000 clones; over 90% are singletons and the top ten take under 2.5%. The sequenced sample was blood. Receptors were obtained from a man aged 45-60 years in good health. Both conserved end residues are trimmed from each CDR3. Fields, in order: J gene, V gene, CDR3 protein.

TRBJ1-3 | TRBV5-1 | ASSVGRLNQGNTIY
TRBJ1-5 | TRBV15 | ATSRDLEPQH
TRBJ1-4 | TRBV10-2 | ASSWDPRGEKLF
TRBJ2-5 | TRBV2 | ASSEALSGIQETQY
TRBJ1-5 | TRBV28 | ASSLSGGSGNQPQH
TRBJ2-2 | TRBV19 | ASQPGQANTGELF
TRBJ2-1 | TRBV7-3 | ASTLSPGNEQF
TRBJ2-1 | TRBV29-1 | SVERGQGANEQF
TRBJ1-1 | TRBV28 | ASRLTNTEAF
TRBJ1-1 | TRBV5-1 | ASSLGQGAGEAF
TRBJ1-5 | TRBV10-3 | AISEGGSNQPQH
TRBJ2-6 | TRBV6-2/TRBV6-3 | ASSRLEGYSGANVLT
TRBJ1-6 | TRBV6-4 | ASSDTDRGGPLH
TRBJ2-1 | TRBV7-9 | ASSPLGQGDYNEQF
TRBJ2-7 | TRBV19 | ASSRDLSYEQY
TRBJ1-4 | TRBV19 | ASSIRSGKTEKLF
TRBJ2-7 | TRBV9 | ASSETSSGQGAYEQY
TRBJ1-6 | TRBV7-3 | ASSQGGPYSPLH
TRBJ2-3 | TRBV19 | ASKLNYGGPTDTQY
TRBJ1-6 | TRBV7-9 | ASSLADSSSSPLH
TRBJ1-2 | TRBV5-1 | ASSSSTPNYGYT
TRBJ2-7 | TRBV5-1 | ASSLETSGRAYEQY
TRBJ2-7 | TRBV3-1/TRBV3-2 | ASSQERWFEQAYEQY